Sequencing of this T cell receptor beta chain was carried out in a study of human T cells and chemical hapten exposure. Notes on the study in general: Positively correlated with patch test score were the counts of PT1 expanded TCRs.

Time point: pre-sensitization, week 0. Sample treatment: therapeutic diphenylcyclopropenone sensitization with weekly scalp DPC. The germline V gene encodes CDR1 SGHRS and CDR2 YFSETQ. This CDR3 region has 13 residues. Trimming cost V 3 bases and J 4 bases; bases outside gene matches: 3. This clonotype was picked up many times. Its antigen is currently unknown. Using its own MiXCR run on the RACE reads, TCRdb lists one record per CDR3 protein. This sample has about 110,000 distinct CDR3 sequences, with 12% found just once. V gene TRBV5-1 combines with J gene TRBJ2-7; 8 bases are a match to TRBD2. The material sequenced was whole blood, taken in connection with sensitization to the hapten diphenylcyclopropenone (DPC). The clonotype originates from a woman in her forties or fifties with alopecia areata. Some clones in this sample may be carry-over from other donors' samples. Here the CDR3 reads CASSSGGPYEQYF. The CDR3 DNA reads as TGCGCCAGCAGCTCGGGGGGGCCGTACGAGCAGTACTTC.